These 9 T cell receptor beta chains were all obtained from the same sample, sequenced in a study of T cell responses to AZD1222 COVID-19 vaccine. Clones were read by immunoSEQ multiplex PCR, and TCRdb kept only the in-frame ones, dropping some. Here the sample spans about 150,000 clones, more than 80% being singletons. The specimen was peripheral blood, collected on day 0 of AZD1222 vaccination. The receptors were sampled from an adult in good health.

The chain recombines TRBV7-3 with TRBJ2-3, with TRBD2 identical over 9 bases. This CDR3 contains 20 residues. Germline CDR1 SGHTA, CDR2 FQGTGA. The ends lost 0 bases at V and 0 bases at J; junction bases unmatched: 13. In nucleotides, the CDR3 is TGTGCCAGCAGCTTAACATCAGGGTTAAGACTAGCGGCTAGCACAGATACGCAGTATTTT. This gives the protein CASSLTSGLRLAASTDTQYF.

This clone has just one count. The CDR3 DNA is TGTGCCATCAGTGATCCGACCACTGACAGGGTGAACACTGAAGCTTTCTTT. Protein product: CAISDPTTDRVNTEAFF. The chain couples TRBV10-3 to TRBJ1-1; 7 positions agree with TRBD1. Germline V gene lookup returns CDR1 ENHRY and CDR2 SYGVKD. Trimming took 3 bases from V and 0 from J; bases not matched to a gene: 10. The CDR3 length is 17 residues.

This clone was counted once. The chain employs TRBV15 and TRBJ2-3; no clear D gene. The germline CDR1 and CDR2 sequences are LNHNV and YYDKDF (reference sequence). The V and J ends lost 1 base and 4 bases respectively, with 3 bases between them. The CDR3 has 12 amino acids. CDR3 loop: CATSRASDTQYF. The CDR3 region has the DNA TGTGCCACCAGCAGAGCTTCAGATACGCAGTATTTT.

The chain uses TRBV10-3 and TRBJ2-1; D perhaps matches TRBD2 (7 bases). The ends were cut back, 4 bases at V and 4 bases at J, with 17 bases in the middle. The CDR3 extends over 16 amino acids. CDR1 is ENHRY, CDR2 SYGVKD, per germline. CDR3 sequence: CAISGKAGALYNEQFF. Written as DNA, the CDR3 is TGTGCCATCAGTGGAAAGGCGGGGGCCCTATACAATGAGCAGTTCTTC.

The CDR3 here is CAHGVGTEKTLLDEQYF. The CDR3 coding sequence is TGTGCTCACGGAGTTGGGACAGAAAAGACCCTACTTGACGAGCAGTACTTC. The V gene is TRBV15, the J gene TRBJ2-7; 7 bases are shared with TRBD1. The CDR3 totals 17 residues. Germline V gene lookup returns CDR1 LNHNV and CDR2 YYDKDF (reference sequence).

The CDR3 spells CAIRVRQDVNYGYTF. The CDR3 DNA follows: TGTGCCATCAGAGTCCGACAGGACGTTAACTATGGCTACACCTTC. This chain joins TRBV10-3 and TRBJ1-2, with D possibly matching TRBD1 (6 bases). Germline V lookup: CDR1 ENHRY, CDR2 SYGVKD. This CDR3 has 15 amino acids. V dropped 6 bases and J dropped 1 base, with 15 bases sitting between them.

The chain carries TRBV11-2 and TRBJ2-1; D is perhaps TRBD1 (5 bases). Germline loops: CDR1 SGHAT, CDR2 FQNNGV. The CDR3 length is 15 residues. V was shortened by 4 bases and J by 3 bases, with 13 bases between the two germline ends. CDR3 coding DNA: TGTGCCAGCAGCTCGGGTCAGGGTTACTACAATGAGCAGTTCTTC. Its translation: CASSSGQGYYNEQFF.

The chain is built from TRBV25-1 and TRBJ1-1, with D unclear. Germline CDR1 is MGHDK and CDR2 is SYGVNS. Trimming removed 4 bases from V and 2 bases from J, with 8 bases in between. This CDR3 contains 13 residues. CDR3 protein: CASSGGVNTEAFF. In nucleotides, the CDR3 is TGTGCCAGCAGTGGTGGGGTTAACACTGAAGCTTTCTTT.

This chain links TRBV6-5 with TRBJ1-2, with TRBD1 identical over 9 bases. The germline V gene encodes CDR1 MNHEY and CDR2 SVGAGI. Losses at the gene ends were 5 bases for V and 5 bases for J; bases not matched to a gene: 6. The CDR3 has 14 amino acids. This CDR3 is CASSQTGGWYGYTF. The CDR3 DNA reads TGTGCCAGCAGTCAGACAGGGGGGTGGTATGGCTACACCTTC.